Presented here are 13 T cell receptor beta chains from one specimen sequenced in a study of T cell clonality in common variable immunodeficiency. The repertoire was sequenced with immunoSEQ multiplex PCR; TCRdb's copy has only in-frame clones and lacks some. This record lists about 47,000 clones, none seen once only, and the top ten clones contain 2% to 2.5%. Input material: peripheral blood mononuclear cells. These receptors were taken from a person aged 18 to 75 in good health.

This clone was seen repeatedly, ten times or more. The read terminates 3 residues before the CDR3 end, so the remaining end is supplied by the germline J gene. The V call is TRBV5-1, the J call TRBJ2-5, with TRBD1 matching 7 bases. V dropped 5 bases and J dropped 1; count of bases not matched to a gene: 8. Germline V gene data show CDR1 as SGHRS and CDR2 as YFSETQ. This CDR3 is 15 amino acids long. The CDR3 spells CASSMTGTVQETQYF. CDR3 DNA (partial): TGCGCCAGCAGTATGACAGGGACGGTCCAAGAGACC.

In regard to this clone: The read terminates 3 residues before the CDR3 end, so the remaining end is supplied by the germline J gene. The genes are TRBV7-9 and TRBJ2-3; TRBD1 is a possible D gene (6 bases). The germline gives CDR1 SEHNR, CDR2 FQNEAQ (reference sequence). The ends were cut back, 7 bases at V and 4 bases at J, with 18 bases in the middle. This CDR3 has 15 amino acids. Incomplete CDR3 DNA: TGTGCCAGCACCCTAAGACAGGACTTGGCAGATACG. Amino acids: CASTLRQDLADT. The full CDR3 protein reads CASTLRQDLADTQYF.

In this sample, this clone turned up many times. The sequenced fragment ends 3 residues before the CDR3 boundary, so the rest is inferred from the germline J gene. The chain combines TRBV20-1 with TRBJ2-3; 13 bases map to TRBD2. Per the germline V gene, CDR1 is DFQATT and CDR2 is SNEGSKA (reference sequence). There are 14 residues in the CDR3. Losses at the gene ends were 5 bases for V and 6 bases for J; bases not matched to a gene: 5. The CDR3 is CSAWTSGRKDTQYF. Partial CDR3 DNA: TGCAGTGCTTGGACTAGCGGGAGAAAGGATACG.

This clone was recorded many times. The read finishes 3 residues shy of the CDR3 end, and the germline J gene is used to complete it. V usage is TRBV9 and J usage is TRBJ2-3; D remains unclear. Germline CDR1 and CDR2: SGDLS and YYNGEE. V lost 0 bases, J lost 4 bases, and 3 bases lay in between. The CDR3 length is 12 residues. The sequenced part of the CDR3 DNA is TGTGCCAGCAGCGTAGAGGCAGATACG. Its translation is CASSVEADT. The entire CDR3 is CASSVEADTQYF.

This clone was found many times. The read ends 3 residues shy of where the CDR3 ends; the end is completed using the germline J gene. The chain carries TRBV10-1 and TRBJ2-7, with D perhaps matching TRBD1 (5 bases). With 2 bases removed from V and 5 bases from J, the gap between germline ends came to 10 bases. CDR3 size: 13 residues. CDR1 is WNHNN and CDR2 is SYGVQD in the germline V gene (reference sequence). The sequenced CDR3 bases are TGCGCCAGCAGTGAGGTCAGGGCCAACGAG. This encodes CASSEVRANE. The complete CDR3 reads CASSEVRANEQYF.

This clone was counted at least ten times. The read ends 3 residues before the CDR3 terminus; that terminus is restored from the germline J gene. The chain joins TRBV20-1 to TRBJ1-5; D gene unclear. CDR1 is DFQATT and CDR2 is SNEGSKA in the germline V gene (reference sequence). The length of the CDR3 is 14 residues. The ends were cut back, 6 bases at V and 0 bases at J, with 12 bases in the middle. Incomplete CDR3 DNA: TGCAGTGCACCACGGCGGTATAGCAATCAGCCC. It specifies CSAPRRYSNQP. The complete CDR3 sequence is CSAPRRYSNQPQHF.

As to this clone: The read falls 3 residues short of the CDR3 end, and the missing part is taken from the germline J gene. This chain connects TRBV20-1 to TRBJ2-7; TRBD1 matches at 9 bases. CDR3 size: 13 residues. Germline V lookup: CDR1 DFQATT, CDR2 SNEGSKA (reference sequence). After removal of 3 bases from V and 2 bases from J, the junction contained 2 bases not matched to a gene. The CDR3 protein is CSASGQGTYEQYF. The sequenced part of the CDR3 DNA is TGCAGTGCTAGCGGACAGGGGACCTACGAG.

This clone was seen at least ten times. Sequencing ends 3 residues short of the CDR3 end; the germline J gene provides the rest. The V call is TRBV30, the J call TRBJ1-6; D may be TRBD1 (6 bases). The CDR3 spans 18 residues. Looked up from germline, CDR1 is GTSNPN and CDR2 is SVGIG (reference sequence). V was pared by 0 bases and J by 1 base, with 16 bases between. The part of the CDR3 DNA that was read is TGTGCCTGGAGTGTAGCGGGGACACAAGTATCCTATAATTCACCC. Translating it yields CAWSVAGTQVSYNSP. The entire CDR3 is CAWSVAGTQVSYNSPLHF.

This clone was observed a handful of times. The read terminates 3 residues ahead of where the CDR3 ends, so the germline J gene completes it. The chain has TRBV6-1 and TRBJ1-1; no firm D call. This CDR3 region has 13 residues. The V end lost 7 bases, the J end lost 0 bases, and 9 bases lay between the germline ends. Germline V lookup: CDR1 MNHNS, CDR2 SASEGT. The CDR3 loop is CASKEAMNTEAFF. CDR3 bases read: TGTGCCAGCAAAGAAGCCATGAACACTGAA.

In its sample, this clone was seen many times. Coverage ceases 3 residues before the CDR3 finishes, and the germline J gene fills in the end. The chain has TRBV20-1 and TRBJ2-2, with TRBD2 matching 8 bases. V gave up 3 bases and J gave up 5 bases; unmatched junction bases: 5. The CDR3 covers 14 residues. The germline CDR1 and CDR2 sequences are DFQATT and SNEGSKA (reference sequence). The CDR3 is CSASDSGATGELFF. The sequenced part of the CDR3 DNA is TGCAGTGCTAGTGATAGCGGGGCGACCGGGGAG.

In regard to this clone: The read halts 3 residues ahead of the CDR3 end, with the missing end drawn from the germline J gene. The gene calls are TRBV19 and TRBJ2-1; TRBD2 aligns across 10 bases. The CDR3 runs 16 residues. CDR1 LNHDA and CDR2 SQIVND come from the germline V gene (reference sequence). Unmatched junction bases numbered 10, after V lost 5 bases and J lost 6 bases. This chain's CDR3 is CASSATALAGVNEQFF. CDR3 bases read: TGTGCCAGTAGTGCAACGGCGCTAGCGGGAGTCAATGAG. Based on the CDR3 plus reference TRBV19 and TRBJ2-1, the full variable domain is DGGITQSPKYLFRKEGQNVTLSCEQNLNHDAMYWYRQDPGQGLRLIYYSQIVNDFQKGDIAEGYSVSREKKESFPLTVTSAQKNPTAFYLCASSATALAGVNEQFFGPGTRLTVL.

This clone was detected ten times or more. The sequence runs out 3 residues before the end of the CDR3; the remainder is reconstructed from the germline J gene. Other DNA variants within this sample encode the same CDR3. V and J are TRBV6-1 and TRBJ1-1; D call uncertain. The germline V gene encodes CDR1 MNHNS and CDR2 SASEGT. V lost 1 base and J 6 bases, leaving 12 bases between the germline ends. CDR3 length: 14 residues. CDR3 loop: CASSEVVRRAEAFF. The DNA read from the CDR3 is TGTGCCAGCAGTGAAGTGGTCCGAAGGGCTGAA.

This clone was found many times. With the read ending 3 residues before the CDR3 end, the germline J gene is used to fill in that end. This rearrangement joins TRBV7-8 to TRBJ2-1, with D tentatively TRBD2 (6 bases). This CDR3 comprises 17 residues. Trimming removed 7 bases from V and 5 bases from J, with 24 bases in between. CDR1 is SGHVS, CDR2 FQNEAQ, per germline. The part of the CDR3 DNA that was read is TGTGCCAGCACTACTACCGGGACTCCAAGCCCACACAATGAG. Its protein is CASTTTGTPSPHNE. The CDR3 in its entirety is CASTTTGTPSPHNEQFF.